These T cell receptor beta chains were read from a single sample in a study of patients and donors after allogeneic stem cell transplantation. Via MiXCR, TCRdb re-called the RT-PCR reads, giving one row per CDR3 protein. The repertoire includes about 200,000 distinct CDR3 sequences, around 41% of them detected once, and 11% sits in the top ten. The material sequenced was blood, either unsorted or a sorted T cell fraction (not recorded which). All receptors derive from a human donor who was either an allogeneic HSCT recipient or a stem cell or donor lymphocyte infusion donor (not recorded which). It is not recorded whose cells these are; they may come from a transplant donor. Both conserved end residues are part of each CDR3. A D gene is named only where the DNA matches it firmly. Some rows have no size entry. The others give once, few or many, or a class for an expanded clone.

d_call: TRBD2; j_call: TRBJ2-1; clone_size: NA; v_call: TRBV27; cdr3_nt: TGTGCCAGCAGTTTACAACCCAGCGGGGGGTTCAATGAGCAGTTCTTC; cdr3_aa: CASSLQPSGGFNEQFF
d_call: NA; j_call: TRBJ2-2; clone_size: few; v_call: TRBV28; cdr3_nt: TGTGCCAGCAGTTTGGCCAGACTCGGGATCAGGGAGCTGTTTTTT; cdr3_aa: CASSLARLGIRELFF
d_call: TRBD1; j_call: TRBJ2-3; clone_size: NA; v_call: TRBV24-1; cdr3_nt: TGTGCCACCAGTGATCCCGGGCGACAGGGGCGGTACACAGATACGCAGTATTTT; cdr3_aa: CATSDPGRQGRYTDTQYF
d_call: NA; j_call: TRBJ2-7; clone_size: NA; v_call: TRBV18; cdr3_nt: TGTGCCAGCTCACCCCTAATAGAAGTTCCCCACGAGCAGTACTTC; cdr3_aa: CASSPLIEVPHEQYF
d_call: TRBD1; j_call: TRBJ1-6; clone_size: NA; v_call: TRBV5-1; cdr3_nt: TGCGCCAGCAGCACGAGACAGGGGGCCTCACCCCTCCACTTT; cdr3_aa: CASSTRQGASPLHF
d_call: NA; j_call: TRBJ1-1; clone_size: few; v_call: TRBV3-1; cdr3_nt: TGTGCCAGCAGCCAATTCGCCGGGGCAGGGGCTTTCTTT; cdr3_aa: CASSQFAGAGAFF
d_call: NA; j_call: TRBJ1-3; clone_size: few; v_call: TRBV7-8; cdr3_nt: TGTGCCAGCAGCTCTCAACCCCGGAACACCATATATTTT; cdr3_aa: CASSSQPRNTIYF
d_call: NA; j_call: TRBJ2-1; clone_size: NA; v_call: TRBV20-1; cdr3_nt: TGCAGTGCTAGAACAGGGAGCTCCTACAATGAGCAGTTCTTC; cdr3_aa: CSARTGSSYNEQFF
d_call: TRBD1; j_call: TRBJ1-1; clone_size: NA; v_call: TRBV20-1; cdr3_nt: TGCAGTGCTAGAGTCACAGGGGGCGGAACTGAAGCTTTCTTT; cdr3_aa: CSARVTGGGTEAFF
d_call: TRBD1; j_call: TRBJ1-4; clone_size: NA; v_call: TRBV7-8; cdr3_nt: TGTGCCAGCGGGGCAGGGGGGGAAAAACTGTTTTTT; cdr3_aa: CASGAGGEKLFF
d_call: NA; j_call: TRBJ1-4; clone_size: NA; v_call: TRBV7-9; cdr3_nt: TGTGCCAGCACCATTGGGGTCGGGAGTAATGAAAAACTGTTTTTT; cdr3_aa: CASTIGVGSNEKLFF
d_call: NA; j_call: TRBJ1-1; clone_size: few; v_call: TRBV29-1; cdr3_nt: TGCAGGCTAAGAGGTGGTAGCACTGAAGCTTTCTTT; cdr3_aa: CRLRGGSTEAFF
d_call: NA; j_call: TRBJ1-2; clone_size: few; v_call: TRBV28; cdr3_nt: TGTGCCAGCAGCCCCCCCGGGAGGCCCGATTCGGGCTACACCTTC; cdr3_aa: CASSPPGRPDSGYTF
d_call: TRBD1; j_call: TRBJ1-2; clone_size: NA; v_call: TRBV9; cdr3_nt: TGTGCCAGCAGCCCCGTGGCCCCCGGGACAGGCTATGGCTACACCTTC; cdr3_aa: CASSPVAPGTGYGYTF
d_call: NA; j_call: TRBJ1-3; clone_size: few; v_call: TRBV5-1; cdr3_nt: TGCGCCAGCAGCTCAACTAGAGGAAACACCATATATTTT; cdr3_aa: CASSSTRGNTIYF
d_call: TRBD1; j_call: TRBJ1-1; clone_size: NA; v_call: TRBV13; cdr3_nt: TGTGCCAGCAGCTCCCAACCAAGGGGACAGGGCTCTGAAGCTTTCTTT; cdr3_aa: CASSSQPRGQGSEAFF
d_call: NA; j_call: TRBJ2-6; clone_size: NA; v_call: TRBV5-1; cdr3_nt: TGCGCCAGCAGCTTGGGCAGCTCCCCCCTCTCTGGGGCCAACGTCCTGACTTTC; cdr3_aa: CASSLGSSPLSGANVLTF
d_call: NA; j_call: TRBJ1-1; clone_size: NA; v_call: TRBV14; cdr3_nt: TGTGCCAGCAGCCCCCTTGGTGAAGCTTTCTTT; cdr3_aa: CASSPLGEAFF
d_call: NA; j_call: TRBJ1-2; clone_size: NA; v_call: TRBV25-1; cdr3_nt: TGTGCCAGCAGTGAATCCGGGGGAAGGAGCTATGGCTACACCTTC; cdr3_aa: CASSESGGRSYGYTF
d_call: TRBD1; j_call: TRBJ2-1; clone_size: NA; v_call: TRBV5-5; cdr3_nt: TGTGCCAGCAGCTTAGGGGGCAATCGGAATGAGCAGTTCTTC; cdr3_aa: CASSLGGNRNEQFF
d_call: TRBD1; j_call: TRBJ1-5; clone_size: NA; v_call: TRBV19; cdr3_nt: TGTGCCAGTAGCCAAACCGGGACAGTCAATCAGCCCCAGCATTTT; cdr3_aa: CASSQTGTVNQPQHF
d_call: NA; j_call: TRBJ2-1; clone_size: NA; v_call: TRBV7-6; cdr3_nt: TGTGCCAGCACCTCCGACAGGCTTTACAATGAGCAGTTCTTC; cdr3_aa: CASTSDRLYNEQFF
d_call: NA; j_call: TRBJ1-2; clone_size: few; v_call: TRBV6-2/TRBV6-3; cdr3_nt: TGTGCCAGCAGCCGAACTAATGGCTACACCTTC; cdr3_aa: CASSRTNGYTF
d_call: NA; j_call: TRBJ1-2; clone_size: NA; v_call: TRBV5-1; cdr3_nt: TGCGCCAGCAGCTACGGTAGGGGATATGGCTACACCTTC; cdr3_aa: CASSYGRGYGYTF
d_call: NA; j_call: TRBJ1-4; clone_size: NA; v_call: TRBV20-1; cdr3_nt: TGCAGTGCCCCTCAAGAAAAACTGTTTTTT; cdr3_aa: CSAPQEKLFF
d_call: NA; j_call: TRBJ1-6; clone_size: few; v_call: TRBV7-2; cdr3_nt: TGTGCCAGCAGCTTAGAATTGGCCGCGGCCTCCTATAATTCACCCCTCCACTTT; cdr3_aa: CASSLELAAASYNSPLHF
d_call: NA; j_call: TRBJ2-1; clone_size: many; v_call: TRBV20-1; cdr3_nt: TGCAGTGCTCCCCCGGTACAGGTGAGCTCCTACAATGAGCAGTTCTTC; cdr3_aa: CSAPPVQVSSYNEQFF
d_call: TRBD1; j_call: TRBJ1-1; clone_size: NA; v_call: TRBV10-2; cdr3_nt: TGCGCCAGCAGTGAGTCGAGGGTTTTTCAGACAGGGTGGAACACTGAAGCTTTCTTT; cdr3_aa: CASSESRVFQTGWNTEAFF
d_call: TRBD1; j_call: TRBJ1-6; clone_size: few; v_call: TRBV20-1; cdr3_nt: TGCAGTGCTAATACCGGGACAGGGGGTTCACCCCTCCACTTT; cdr3_aa: CSANTGTGGSPLHF
d_call: NA; j_call: TRBJ2-3; clone_size: NA; v_call: TRBV20-1; cdr3_nt: TGCAGTGCGAGACTACCTACAGATACGCAGTATTTT; cdr3_aa: CSARLPTDTQYF
d_call: NA; j_call: TRBJ1-2; clone_size: NA; v_call: TRBV7-9; cdr3_nt: TGTGCCAGCAGCTCCCAGGACCAAATCGGCTATGGCTACACCTTC; cdr3_aa: CASSSQDQIGYGYTF
d_call: NA; j_call: TRBJ1-5; clone_size: few; v_call: TRBV28; cdr3_nt: TGTGCCAGCAGTTTAAGGTCGGGTAGGCAGCCCCAGCATTTT; cdr3_aa: CASSLRSGRQPQHF
d_call: NA; j_call: TRBJ1-1; clone_size: few; v_call: TRBV4-3; cdr3_nt: TGCGCCAGCAGCCAACAATCCCGGGGATCTGAAGCTTTCTTT; cdr3_aa: CASSQQSRGSEAFF
d_call: TRBD1; j_call: TRBJ2-7; clone_size: NA; v_call: TRBV29-1; cdr3_nt: TGCAGCGCTAGGGACAGGGGTATCTACGAGCAGTACTTC; cdr3_aa: CSARDRGIYEQYF
d_call: NA; j_call: TRBJ2-7; clone_size: NA; v_call: TRBV6-5; cdr3_nt: TGTGCCAGCAGTTTAGGGGTCACCTACGAGCAGTACTTC; cdr3_aa: CASSLGVTYEQYF
d_call: NA; j_call: TRBJ2-6; clone_size: NA; v_call: TRBV7-6; cdr3_nt: TGTGCCAGCAGCCCATCTTCTGGGGCCAACGTCCTGACTTTC; cdr3_aa: CASSPSSGANVLTF
d_call: NA; j_call: TRBJ1-2; clone_size: NA; v_call: TRBV30; cdr3_nt: TGTGCCTGGAGTGGTCGGAACCTCTATGGCTACACCTTC; cdr3_aa: CAWSGRNLYGYTF
d_call: TRBD1; j_call: TRBJ1-3; clone_size: few; v_call: TRBV28; cdr3_nt: TGTGCCAGCAGTCCCTCCCAGGGGGTCTCCTCTGGAAACACCATATATTTT; cdr3_aa: CASSPSQGVSSGNTIYF
d_call: TRBD1; j_call: TRBJ1-2; clone_size: few; v_call: TRBV28; cdr3_nt: TGTGCCAGCAGGCGGACAGGGGCCCCATGCACCTTC; cdr3_aa: CASRRTGAPCTF
d_call: NA; j_call: TRBJ2-3; clone_size: few; v_call: TRBV7-8; cdr3_nt: TGTGCCAGCAGCTTACTTCAGGGAACGGGGCTGTATTTT; cdr3_aa: CASSLLQGTGLYF
d_call: TRBD1; j_call: TRBJ1-2; clone_size: few; v_call: TRBV29-1; cdr3_nt: TGCAGCGTTTCTTTTGACAGGGGCATCTCTGGCTACACCTTC; cdr3_aa: CSVSFDRGISGYTF
d_call: NA; j_call: TRBJ2-7; clone_size: NA; v_call: TRBV20-1; cdr3_nt: TGCAGTGCTAGGGGGACTGTGAATTCCTACGAGCAGTACTTC; cdr3_aa: CSARGTVNSYEQYF
d_call: NA; j_call: TRBJ1-2; clone_size: few; v_call: TRBV5-1; cdr3_nt: TGCGCCAGCAGCTTGGATGGGGTGGATGGCTACACCTTC; cdr3_aa: CASSLDGVDGYTF
d_call: NA; j_call: TRBJ1-6; clone_size: NA; v_call: TRBV6-6; cdr3_nt: TGTGCCAGCAGTTACTCGGTGGGGGAGTCCTATAATTCACCCCTCCACTTT; cdr3_aa: CASSYSVGESYNSPLHF
d_call: TRBD1; j_call: TRBJ1-2; clone_size: few; v_call: TRBV20-1; cdr3_nt: TGCAGTGCTACACAGGGGATCTATGGCTACACCTTC; cdr3_aa: CSATQGIYGYTF
d_call: NA; j_call: TRBJ1-2; clone_size: NA; v_call: TRBV7-9; cdr3_nt: TGTGCCAGCAGCTTAACACGGTCTGACTATGGCTACACCTTC; cdr3_aa: CASSLTRSDYGYTF
d_call: NA; j_call: TRBJ1-2; clone_size: NA; v_call: TRBV29-1; cdr3_nt: TGCAGCGTTGAACGGGGGCTCTATGGCTACACCTTC; cdr3_aa: CSVERGLYGYTF
d_call: TRBD1; j_call: TRBJ1-1; clone_size: few; v_call: TRBV12-3/TRBV12-4; cdr3_nt: TGTGCCAGCAGCGGACAGGGGGGACGCACTGAAGCTTTCTTT; cdr3_aa: CASSGQGGRTEAFF
d_call: TRBD1; j_call: TRBJ1-1; clone_size: few; v_call: TRBV4-1; cdr3_nt: TGCGCCAGCAGCCGACAGGGAACCAGGGGGTCCACTGAAGCTTTCTTT; cdr3_aa: CASSRQGTRGSTEAFF
d_call: TRBD2; j_call: TRBJ2-7; clone_size: few; v_call: TRBV7-9; cdr3_nt: TGTGCCAGCAGCTACCGAGACGCTAGCGGGGTCTACGAGCAGTACTTC; cdr3_aa: CASSYRDASGVYEQYF
d_call: NA; j_call: TRBJ1-1; clone_size: NA; v_call: TRBV5-1; cdr3_nt: TGCGCCAGCAGCTTGGAGGGGACGGTAAACACTGAAGCTTTCTTT; cdr3_aa: CASSLEGTVNTEAFF
d_call: NA; j_call: TRBJ2-1; clone_size: NA; v_call: TRBV5-1; cdr3_nt: TGCGCCAGCAGCTTAGTGGCTTTCTACAATGAGCAGTTCTTC; cdr3_aa: CASSLVAFYNEQFF
d_call: TRBD1; j_call: TRBJ2-2; clone_size: NA; v_call: TRBV6-2/TRBV6-3; cdr3_nt: TGTGCCAGCAGCAAACACCGGGACAGGACGACCGGGGAGCTGTTTTTT; cdr3_aa: CASSKHRDRTTGELFF
d_call: TRBD1; j_call: TRBJ1-6; clone_size: NA; v_call: TRBV5-1; cdr3_nt: TGCGCCAGCAGCTTGGCAGGGGGCTCGTATAATTCACCCCTCCACTTT; cdr3_aa: CASSLAGGSYNSPLHF